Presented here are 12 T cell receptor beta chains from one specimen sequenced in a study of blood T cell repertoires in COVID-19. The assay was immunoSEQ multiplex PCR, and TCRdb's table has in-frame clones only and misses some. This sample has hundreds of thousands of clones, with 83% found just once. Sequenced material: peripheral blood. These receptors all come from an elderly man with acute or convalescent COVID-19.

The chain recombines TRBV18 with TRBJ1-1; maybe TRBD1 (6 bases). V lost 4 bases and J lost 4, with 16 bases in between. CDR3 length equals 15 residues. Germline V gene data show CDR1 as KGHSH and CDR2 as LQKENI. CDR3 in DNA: TGTGCCAGCTCACTCGAACAGGGATACGCCACTGAAGCTTTCTTT. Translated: CASSLEQGYATEAFF.

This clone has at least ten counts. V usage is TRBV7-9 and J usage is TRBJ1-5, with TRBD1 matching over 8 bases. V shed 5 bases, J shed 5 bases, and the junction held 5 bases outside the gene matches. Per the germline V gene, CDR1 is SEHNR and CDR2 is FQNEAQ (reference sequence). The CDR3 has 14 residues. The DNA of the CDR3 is TGTGCCAGCAGCACCGGACAGGGAGATCAGCCCCAGCATTTT. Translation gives CASSTGQGDQPQHF.

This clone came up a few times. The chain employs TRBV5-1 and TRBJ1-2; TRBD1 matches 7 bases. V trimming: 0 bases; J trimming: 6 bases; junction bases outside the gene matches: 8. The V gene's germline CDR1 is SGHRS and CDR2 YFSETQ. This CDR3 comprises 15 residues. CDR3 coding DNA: TGCGCCAGCAGCTTGGCGACAGGGATGGTGGATGGCTACACCTTC. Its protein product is CASSLATGMVDGYTF.

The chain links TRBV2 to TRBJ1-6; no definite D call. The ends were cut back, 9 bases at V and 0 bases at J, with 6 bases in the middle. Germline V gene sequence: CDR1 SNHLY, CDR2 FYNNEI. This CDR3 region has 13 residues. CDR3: CAREGSYNSPLHF. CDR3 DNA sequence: TGTGCCAGGGAGGGCTCCTATAATTCACCCCTCCACTTT.

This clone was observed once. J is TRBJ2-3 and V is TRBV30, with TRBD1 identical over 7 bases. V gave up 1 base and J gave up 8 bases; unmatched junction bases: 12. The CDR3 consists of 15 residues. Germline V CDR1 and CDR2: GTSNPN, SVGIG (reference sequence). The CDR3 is CAWSARRGPPPTQYF. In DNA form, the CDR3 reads TGTGCCTGGAGTGCCCGAAGGGGGCCCCCACCTACGCAGTATTTT.

CDR3 loop: CASSLAGTGQAFF. The CDR3 nucleotides read TGTGCCAGCAGCTTAGCTGGGACAGGGCAAGCTTTCTTT. V gene TRBV11-2 combines with J gene TRBJ1-1; 9 bases fit TRBD1. This CDR3 contains 13 residues. V was clipped by 1 base and J by 9 bases; unmatched bases: 3. Germline V gives CDR1 SGHAT, CDR2 FQNNGV.

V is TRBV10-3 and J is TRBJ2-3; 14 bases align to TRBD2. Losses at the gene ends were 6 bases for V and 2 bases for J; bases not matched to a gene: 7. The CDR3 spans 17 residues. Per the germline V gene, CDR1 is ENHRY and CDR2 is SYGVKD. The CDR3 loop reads CAIRGTSGGAFTDTQYF. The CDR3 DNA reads TGTGCCATCAGGGGGACTAGCGGGGGAGCATTCACAGATACGCAGTATTTT.

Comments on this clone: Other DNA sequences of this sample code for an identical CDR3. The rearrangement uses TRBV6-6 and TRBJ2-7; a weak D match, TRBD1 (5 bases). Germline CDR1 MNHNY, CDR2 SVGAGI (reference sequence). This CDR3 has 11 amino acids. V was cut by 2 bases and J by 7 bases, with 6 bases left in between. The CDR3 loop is CASSYGAEQYF. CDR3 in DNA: TGTGCCAGCAGTTACGGGGCAGAGCAGTACTTC.

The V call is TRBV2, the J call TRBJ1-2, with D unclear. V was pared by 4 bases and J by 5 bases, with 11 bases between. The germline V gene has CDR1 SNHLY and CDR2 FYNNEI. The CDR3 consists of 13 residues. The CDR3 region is CASSAVAGYGYTF. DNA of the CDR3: TGTGCCAGCAGTGCGGTGGCAGGATATGGCTACACCTTC.

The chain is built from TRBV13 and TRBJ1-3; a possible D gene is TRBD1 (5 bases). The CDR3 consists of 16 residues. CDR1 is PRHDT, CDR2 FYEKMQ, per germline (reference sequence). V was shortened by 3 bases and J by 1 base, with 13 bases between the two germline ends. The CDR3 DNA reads TGTGCCAGCAGCTTGAAGGGGCCCTCGTCTGGAAACACCATATATTTT. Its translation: CASSLKGPSSGNTIYF. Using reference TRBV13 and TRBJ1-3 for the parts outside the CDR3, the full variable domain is AAGVIQSPRHLIKEKRETATLKCYPIPRHDTVYWYQQGPGQDPQFLISFYEKMQSDKGSIPDRFSAQQFSDYHSELNMSSLELGDSALYFCASSLKGPSSGNTIYFGEGSWLTVV.

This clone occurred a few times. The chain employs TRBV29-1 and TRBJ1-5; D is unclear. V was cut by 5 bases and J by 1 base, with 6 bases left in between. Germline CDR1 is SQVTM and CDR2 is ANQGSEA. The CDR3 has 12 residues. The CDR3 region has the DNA TGCAGCGTTTCAGGAAGCAATCAGCCCCAGCATTTT. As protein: CSVSGSNQPQHF.

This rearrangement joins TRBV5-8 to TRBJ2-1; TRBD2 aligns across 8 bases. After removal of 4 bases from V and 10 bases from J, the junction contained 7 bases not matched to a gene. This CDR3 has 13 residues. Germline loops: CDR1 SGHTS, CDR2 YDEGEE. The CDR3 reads CASSRGGLGEQFF. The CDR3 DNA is TGTGCCAGCAGCCGGGGGGGGCTGGGGGAGCAGTTCTTC.